Each of the 25 T cell receptor beta chains below was sequenced from the same sample in a study of shared clonotypes between healthy human individuals. Data came from immunoSEQ multiplex PCR; TCRdb stores just in-frame clones and leaves some out. The sample lists hundreds of thousands of clones, roughly 72% occurring once. The specimen was memory CD4+ T cells sorted from blood. Stated subset: CD45RA-negative fraction. These receptors were collected from a woman aged 25 to 39 in good health.

This clone was seen just once. This rearrangement joins TRBV11-2 to TRBJ2-7; 9 bases fit TRBD1. From germline, CDR1 is SGHAT and CDR2 FQNNGV. V gave up 0 bases and J gave up 2 bases; unmatched junction bases: 2. CDR3 length equals 15 residues. Written as DNA, the CDR3 is TGTGCCAGCAGCTTAGATGGGACAGGGACCTACGAGCAGTACTTC. Protein sequence: CASSLDGTGTYEQYF.

This clone was detected only a few times. The chain joins TRBV18 to TRBJ1-1; no clear D. This CDR3 comprises 15 residues. Trimming cost V 2 bases and J 1 base, with 11 bases left between them. Germline values: CDR1 KGHSH, CDR2 LQKENI. This chain's CDR3 is CASSPGEPSNTEAFF. In DNA, the CDR3 is TGTGCCAGCTCACCAGGAGAACCATCGAACACTGAAGCTTTCTTT.

The rearrangement links TRBV30 to TRBJ1-4, with a weak D call TRBD1 (5 bases). Trimming pared 0 bases from V and 6 bases from J, leaving 14 bases between. CDR3 length: 15 residues. Germline CDR1 is GTSNPN and CDR2 is SVGIG (reference sequence). The CDR3 region is CAWSVIPGRYEKLFF. The CDR3 DNA sequence: TGTGCCTGGAGTGTAATTCCGGGACGGTATGAAAAACTGTTTTTT.

On this clone itself: This may be a read error: a much more frequent sequence differs by one nucleotide. The chain recombines TRBV6-1 with TRBJ2-1; TRBD2 might be the D (6 bases). This CDR3 has 13 amino acids. Germline CDR1 reads MNHNS; CDR2 reads SASEGT. The CDR3 is CASVGGFYNDQFF. The CDR3 DNA is TGTGCCAGCGTCGGGGGATTTTACAATGATCAGTTCTTC.

This sequence joins TRBV4-1 and TRBJ2-1; 11 bases align to TRBD2. The V segment lost 0 bases and the J segment 7 bases; nucleotides outside the gene matches: 11. This CDR3 is built from 18 residues. The germline gives CDR1 MGHRA, CDR2 YSYEKL. CDR3 residues: CASSQESPTSGRRNEQFF. The CDR3 DNA is TGCGCCAGCAGCCAAGAGAGCCCCACTAGCGGGAGAAGGAATGAGCAGTTCTTC.

The rearrangement links TRBV2 to TRBJ2-7; possible D gene TRBD1, 5 bases. The CDR3 runs 12 residues. V gave up 6 bases and J gave up 2 bases, with 8 bases separating them. The germline V gene has CDR1 SNHLY and CDR2 FYNNEI. The CDR3 reads CASRGATYEQYF. The CDR3, as DNA: TGTGCCAGCAGAGGGGCTACCTACGAGCAGTACTTC.

The genes are TRBV5-1 and TRBJ2-3, with D perhaps TRBD2 (5 bases). Germline V gene sequence: CDR1 SGHRS, CDR2 YFSETQ. V dropped 4 bases and J dropped 1 base, with 16 bases sitting between them. The CDR3 consists of 16 residues. The CDR3 reads CASSGGLVKRTDTQYF. The CDR3 nucleotides are TGCGCCAGCAGCGGAGGTCTAGTGAAGCGCACAGATACGCAGTATTTT.

V is TRBV4-2 and J is TRBJ1-2, with a tentative D call TRBD1 (5 bases). Germline values: CDR1 LGHNA, CDR2 YNFKEQ. This CDR3 is 14 amino acids long. Trimming took off 0 bases at V and 2 bases at J, with 7 bases between the two ends. The CDR3 DNA reads as TGTGCCAGCAGCCAAGATGCAGGGAACTATGGCTACACCTTC. It specifies CASSQDAGNYGYTF.

The chain employs TRBV7-3 and TRBJ2-2; 7 nucleotides agree with TRBD1. CDR1 is SGHTA and CDR2 is FQGTGA in the germline V gene. Germline trimming cut 5 bases from V and 4 bases from J; bases unmatched to any gene: 10. This CDR3 region has 16 residues. CDR3 DNA sequence: TGTGCCAGCAGCCCTTACACAGGGGCCGGCACCGGGGAGCTGTTTTTT. Protein: CASSPYTGAGTGELFF. Complete variable domain (other parts from reference TRBV7-3 and TRBJ2-2): GAGVSQTPSNKVTEKGKYVELRCDPISGHTALYWYRQSLGQGPEFLIYFQGTGAADDSGLPNDRFFAVRPEGSVSTLKIQRTERGDSAVYLCASSPYTGAGTGELFFGEGSRLTVL.

This clone was seen more than once but under ten times. This chain uses TRBV5-1 with TRBJ1-4; D may be TRBD1 (5 bases). In germline, CDR1 is SGHRS, CDR2 YFSETQ. V lost 0 bases to trimming and J lost 10 bases, with 13 bases between them. This CDR3 spans 14 amino acids. Written as DNA, the CDR3 is TGCGCCAGCAGCTTGGGGGAGTCTGGGGCAAAACTGTTTTTT. Amino acids: CASSLGESGAKLFF.

Here the CDR3 reads CASSLNGRETQYF. Written as DNA, the CDR3 is TGTGCCAGCAGCTTAAACGGACGGGAGACCCAGTACTTC. V and J are TRBV7-3 and TRBJ2-5; D uncertain. V was clipped by 1 base and J by 5 bases, with 8 bases between them. CDR1 SGHTA and CDR2 FQGTGA come from the germline V gene. CDR3 size: 13 residues.

The chain joins TRBV18 to TRBJ2-7; D is unresolved. The length of the CDR3 is 13 residues. Germline-derived CDR1 and CDR2 are KGHSH and LQKENI. The V and J ends lost 2 bases and 2 bases respectively, with 7 bases between them. For the CDR3, the DNA is TGTGCCAGCTCACCATCCGTAGCCTACGAGCAGTACTTC. It is translated as CASSPSVAYEQYF.

V is TRBV7-9 and J is TRBJ1-2; D unresolved. The CDR3 is made up of 14 amino acids. The V and J ends lost 1 base and 4 bases respectively, with 10 bases between them. CDR1 SEHNR and CDR2 FQNEAQ come from the germline V gene (reference sequence). CDR3 bases: TGTGCCAGCAGCTTAGGGTCAGGTACCTATGGCTACACCTTC. It specifies CASSLGSGTYGYTF.

V usage is TRBV29-1 and J usage is TRBJ2-5, with 7 bases that match TRBD1. The end of the DNA fits TRBJ2-7 better, so the J call may be wrong. The CDR3 consists of 14 residues. CDR1 and CDR2 from the germline V gene are SQVTM and ANQGSEA. Here the CDR3 reads CSAVDRARGYEQYF. The CDR3, as DNA: TGCAGCGCCGTTGACAGGGCTCGTGGCTACGAGCAGTACTTC.

The chain uses TRBV7-2 and TRBJ2-7; possibly TRBD2 for D (6 bases). V lost 4 bases, J lost 4 bases, and 20 bases lay in between. There are 16 residues in the CDR3. From germline, CDR1 is SGHTA and CDR2 FQGNSA. In DNA form, the CDR3 reads TGTGCCAGCAGCTGGTACGACGGGAGAAGTTCTTACGAGCAGTACTTC. It codes for CASSWYDGRSSYEQYF.

Here the CDR3 reads CASMRQHLNTEAFF. The CDR3 DNA follows: TGTGCCAGCATGCGACAGCATCTGAACACTGAAGCTTTCTTT. This chain uses TRBV28 with TRBJ1-1; D perhaps matches TRBD1 (5 bases). The CDR3 sequence is 14 residues long. Between the trimmed V and J ends, which lost 7 bases and 0 bases, there was a span of 12 bases. Germline CDR1 reads MDHEN; CDR2 reads SYDVKM.

This clone was seen only a few times. The chain combines TRBV9 with TRBJ2-1, with 9 bases matching TRBD2. Trimming cost V 1 base and J 6 bases; bases outside gene matches: 2. The CDR3 is made up of 14 amino acids. Germline CDR1 SGDLS, CDR2 YYNGEE. The CDR3 nucleotides read TGTGCCAGCAGCGTAACTAGCGGGTTCAATGAGCAGTTCTTC. Protein: CASSVTSGFNEQFF.

This clone was counted ten times or more. This chain joins TRBV5-4 and TRBJ1-2; the match to TRBD1 covers 7 bases. CDR1 is SGHNT, CDR2 YYREEE, per germline (reference sequence). With V trimmed by 4 bases and J by 6 bases, 6 bases remained unmatched. This CDR3 has 13 residues. The CDR3 nucleotides are TGTGCCAGCAGCGCCGACAGGGTCGATGGCTACACCTTC. Protein: CASSADRVDGYTF.

The rearrangement joins TRBV6-5 to TRBJ2-7; TRBD1 is a possible D gene (5 bases). The CDR3 totals 13 residues. V was pared by 9 bases and J by 8 bases, with 20 bases between. Germline V gene lookup returns CDR1 MNHEY and CDR2 SVGAGI. The CDR3 sequence: CARAIGHLNKQYF. The CDR3 nucleotides are TGTGCCAGGGCTATCGGACACCTCAACAAGCAGTACTTC.

The chain uses TRBV4-1 and TRBJ2-1; a weak D match, TRBD1 (6 bases). Germline CDR1 and CDR2: MGHRA and YSYEKL. CDR3 length: 14 residues. Trimming shortened V by 3 bases and J by 5 bases, and 11 bases separated the two germline ends. The CDR3 DNA reads TGCGCCAGCAGCCATCTCGACAGGCACAATGAGCAGTTCTTC. Encoded protein: CASSHLDRHNEQFF.

The J gene is TRBJ2-1, the V gene TRBV30, with TRBD2 identical over 8 bases. The CDR3 spans 14 residues. V was pared by 4 bases and J by 5 bases, with 7 bases of the junction left unmatched. Germline V gene sequence: CDR1 GTSNPN, CDR2 SVGIG (reference sequence). CDR3 DNA: TGTGCCTGGACCAGGACTAGCAGTCACAATGAGCAGTTCTTC. This encodes CAWTRTSSHNEQFF.

The chain employs TRBV29-1 and TRBJ2-5; D remains unclear. The J call may not be correct, given that the DNA end is closer to TRBJ2-7. The CDR3 extends over 14 amino acids. CDR1 SQVTM and CDR2 ANQGSEA come from the germline V gene. Here the CDR3 DNA reads TGCAGCGCCGAAAGTCCGGGTGCGACCTACGAGCAGTACTTC. Its protein product is CSAESPGATYEQYF.

The chain couples TRBV2 to TRBJ1-1; maybe TRBD1 (6 bases). This CDR3 spans 14 amino acids. Germline assignment: CDR1 SNHLY and CDR2 FYNNEI. V was pared by 6 bases and J by 6 bases, with 17 bases between. The CDR3 DNA follows: TGTGCCAGCAGGCCACAGGGCACGCTTTCTGAAGCTTTCTTT. Translation: CASRPQGTLSEAFF.

Remarks on this clone: In the same sample, other DNA sequences code for this CDR3. This chain links TRBV20-1 with TRBJ2-1; D ambiguous. The V end lost 2 bases, the J end lost 5 bases, and 4 bases lay between the germline ends. The CDR3 sequence is 11 residues long. Germline CDR1 and CDR2: DFQATT and SNEGSKA (reference sequence). The CDR3 DNA reads as TGCAGTGCTAGATTAGACAATGAGCAGTTCTTC. This translates into CSARLDNEQFF.

The chain is built from TRBV27 and TRBJ2-1, with 9 bases aligning to TRBD2. J lost 3 bases, V lost 6 bases, and 6 bases had no gene match. CDR1 is MNHEY and CDR2 is SMNVEV in the germline V gene (reference sequence). The CDR3 is 15 amino acids. CDR3 sequence: CASRRAGGYYNEQFF. CDR3 nucleotides: TGTGCCAGCAGGCGGGCGGGAGGGTACTACAATGAGCAGTTCTTC.